The rows below give T cell receptor beta chains drawn from one sample of a study of T cells in Graves' hyperthyroidism and ophthalmopathy. One entry per CDR3 protein, called by TCRdb with MiXCR from the multiplex PCR reads. In the table there are 530,000 or so distinct CDR3 sequences, less than 25% of which are singletons. The sample comprised blood. These receptors came from a woman under 40 with Graves' ophthalmopathy. Both conserved end residues are part of each CDR3. Fields, in order: V gene, J gene, D gene, clone size, CDR3 protein, CDR3 DNA. The D gene is left open where the match is weak. Clone size is shown for a subset of rows, as once, few, many or a class of expanded clone.

TRBV12-3/TRBV12-4	TRBJ2-3	TRBD2	many	CASSSGKLAGTETQYF	TGTGCCAGCAGCTCGGGGAAACTAGCGGGCACAGAAACGCAGTATTTT
TRBV7-2	TRBJ2-5	-	-	CASSFYREQTQYF	TGTGCCAGCAGCTTTTACAGGGAGCAGACCCAGTACTTC
TRBV27	TRBJ2-5	-	many	CASSPTWGSVETQYF	TGTGCCAGCAGCCCAACTTGGGGTAGTGTTGAGACCCAGTACTTC
TRBV7-8	TRBJ1-2	-	many	CASSLTTEARGYTF	TGTGCCAGCAGCTTAACTACAGAAGCTAGGGGCTACACCTTC
TRBV20-1	TRBJ2-7	TRBD1	-	CSAQRTGTTYEQYF	TGCAGTGCTCAAAGGACAGGGACCACCTACGAGCAGTACTTC
TRBV25-1	TRBJ2-5	-	many	CASSEYKGRRYQETQYF	TGTGCCAGCAGTGAATATAAAGGCAGACGGTACCAAGAGACCCAGTACTTC
TRBV28	TRBJ1-5	-	-	CASSIGGNSNQPQHF	TGTGCCAGTAGTATTGGGGGCAATAGCAATCAGCCCCAGCATTTT
TRBV5-1	TRBJ1-3	TRBD1	few	CASSPRTGVGNTIYF	TGCGCCAGCAGCCCACGGACAGGGGTGGGCAACACCATATATTTT
TRBV29-1	TRBJ2-7	-	many	CSVVATYEQYF	TGCAGCGTGGTGGCCACCTACGAGCAGTACTTC
TRBV7-2	TRBJ1-5	TRBD1	many	CASSPVDRGHQPQHF	TGTGCCAGCAGCCCCGTGGACAGGGGGCATCAGCCCCAGCATTTT
TRBV7-2	TRBJ1-1	-	many	CASSFRAANMNTEAFF	TGTGCCAGCAGCTTCAGGGCAGCGAACATGAACACTGAAGCTTTCTTT
TRBV29-1	TRBJ1-2	TRBD1	-	CSVRTGPGRGYTF	TGCAGCGTCCGGACAGGTCCGGGACGCGGCTACACCTTC
TRBV28	TRBJ1-5	TRBD1	many	CASSSGTGGSQPQHF	TGTGCCAGCAGTTCAGGGACAGGGGGGTCTCAGCCCCAGCATTTT
TRBV3-1	TRBJ2-4	-	many	CASSHRTLAKNIQYF	TGTGCCAGCAGCCACCGGACTTTAGCCAAAAACATTCAGTACTTC
TRBV5-6	TRBJ2-5	TRBD1	-	CASSQVPGQGRQTQYF	TGTGCCAGCAGCCAAGTCCCGGGACAGGGGCGGCAGACCCAGTACTTC
TRBV29-1	TRBJ1-2	-	-	CSVPGAEVTFYGYTF	TGCAGCGTACCCGGGGCGGAGGTCACCTTCTATGGTTACACCTTC
TRBV6-2/TRBV6-3	TRBJ2-5	-	-	CASSSGELGIGYNQETQYF	TGTGCCAGCAGTAGCGGTGAATTGGGGATAGGCTATAACCAAGAGACCCAGTACTTC
TRBV6-2/TRBV6-3	TRBJ1-5	-	few	CASRPRRIDLRSNQPQHF	TGTGCCAGCAGACCTCGAAGGATAGACCTAAGGAGCAATCAGCCCCAGCATTTT
TRBV19	TRBJ1-5	-	many	CASSGVVGQPQHF	TGTGCCAGTAGCGGGGTAGTAGGTCAGCCCCAGCATTTT
TRBV12-5	TRBJ1-2	TRBD1	many	CASGPPDRVGGNYGYTF	TGTGCTAGTGGTCCCCCGGACAGGGTGGGTGGTAACTATGGCTACACCTTC
TRBV6-4	TRBJ1-1	-	-	CASKLNSEAFF	TGTGCCAGCAAGCTTAATTCTGAAGCTTTCTTT
TRBV6-5	TRBJ2-2	TRBD2	many	CASTLLAAGTGELFF	TGTGCCAGCACACTACTAGCGGCCGGGACCGGGGAGCTGTTTTTT
TRBV14	TRBJ1-5	-	-	CSSSPSGDQPQHF	TGTTCCAGCAGCCCTTCGGGAGATCAGCCCCAGCATTTT
TRBV7-6	TRBJ1-1	-	many	CASSRGTSNTEAFF	TGTGCCAGCAGCCGCGGGACATCGAACACTGAAGCTTTCTTT
TRBV27	TRBJ2-2	-	many	CASSFQGYGELFF	TGTGCCAGCAGTTTTCAGGGTTACGGGGAGCTGTTTTTT
TRBV6-1	TRBJ2-7	TRBD2	many	CASIGTSGTEQYF	TGTGCCAGCATCGGGACTAGCGGGACCGAGCAGTACTTC
TRBV6-2/TRBV6-3	TRBJ2-2	-	-	CASRPPRVTGELFF	TGTGCCAGCAGGCCACCCAGGGTGACCGGGGAGCTGTTTTTT
TRBV19	TRBJ2-7	-	-	CASSIVGTSYEQYF	TGTGCCAGTAGTATAGTTGGGACGAGCTACGAGCAGTACTTC
TRBV12-3/TRBV12-4	TRBJ2-5	-	many	CASSFGDQETQYF	TGTGCCAGCAGTTTCGGCGACCAAGAGACCCAGTACTTC
TRBV28	TRBJ1-1	TRBD1	-	CASSLVNLGQTNTEAFF	TGTGCCAGCAGCTTAGTGAATCTGGGACAGACGAACACTGAAGCTTTCTTT
TRBV11-2	TRBJ1-5	-	few	CASSLEAGYNQPQHF	TGTGCCAGCAGCTTAGAGGCCGGGTACAATCAGCCCCAGCATTTT
TRBV27	TRBJ2-5	-	many	CASSLGLSSGGSETQYF	TGTGCCAGCAGTTTGGGACTCTCTTCGGGCGGGTCAGAGACCCAGTACTTC
TRBV20-1	TRBJ1-1	-	many	CSARDLRGVTEAFF	TGCAGTGCTAGAGATTTAAGAGGGGTCACTGAAGCTTTCTTT
TRBV10-3	TRBJ1-1	TRBD1	many	CAISEGTGNTEAFF	TGTGCCATCAGTGAAGGGACAGGGAACACTGAAGCTTTCTTT
TRBV11-2	TRBJ2-7	TRBD1	many	CASSLSEDRVSYEQYF	TGTGCCAGCAGCTTATCAGAGGACAGGGTCTCCTACGAGCAGTACTTC
TRBV7-6	TRBJ1-1	-	many	CASSPSRGLEAFF	TGTGCCAGCAGCCCGAGCCGGGGCCTTGAAGCTTTCTTT